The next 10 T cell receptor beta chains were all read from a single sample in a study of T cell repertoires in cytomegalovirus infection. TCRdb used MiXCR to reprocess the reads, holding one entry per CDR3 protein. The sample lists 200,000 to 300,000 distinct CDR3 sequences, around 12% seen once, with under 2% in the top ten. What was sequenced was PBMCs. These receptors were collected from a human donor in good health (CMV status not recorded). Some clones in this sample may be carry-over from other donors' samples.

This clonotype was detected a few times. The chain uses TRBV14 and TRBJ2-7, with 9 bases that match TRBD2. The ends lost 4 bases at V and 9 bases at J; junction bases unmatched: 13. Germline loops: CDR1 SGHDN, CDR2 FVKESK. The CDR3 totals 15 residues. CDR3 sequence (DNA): TGTGCCAGCAGCCCCGGGCTAGCGGGGCCCTCGGGGCAGTACTTC. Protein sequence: CASSPGLAGPSGQYF.

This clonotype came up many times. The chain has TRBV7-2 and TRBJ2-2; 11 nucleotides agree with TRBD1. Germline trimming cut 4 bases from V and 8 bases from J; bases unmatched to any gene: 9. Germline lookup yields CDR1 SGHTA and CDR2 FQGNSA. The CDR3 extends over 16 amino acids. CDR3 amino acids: CASSSRTGGASGELFF. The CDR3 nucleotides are TGTGCCAGCAGCTCCCGGACAGGGGGCGCTTCTGGGGAGCTGTTTTTT.

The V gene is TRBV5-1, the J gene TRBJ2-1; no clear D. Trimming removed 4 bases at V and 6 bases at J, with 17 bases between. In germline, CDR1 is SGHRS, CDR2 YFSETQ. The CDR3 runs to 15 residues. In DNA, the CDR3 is TGCGCCAGCAGCCCCGTGCTTGGAGATAGCAATGAGCAGTTCTTC. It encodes CASSPVLGDSNEQFF.

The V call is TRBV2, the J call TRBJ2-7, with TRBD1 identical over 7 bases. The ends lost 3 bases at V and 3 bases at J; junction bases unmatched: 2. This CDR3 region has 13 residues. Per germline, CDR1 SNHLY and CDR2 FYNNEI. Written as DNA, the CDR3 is TGTGCCAGCAGTGAGACAGGGAACTACGAGCAGTACTTC. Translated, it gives CASSETGNYEQYF.

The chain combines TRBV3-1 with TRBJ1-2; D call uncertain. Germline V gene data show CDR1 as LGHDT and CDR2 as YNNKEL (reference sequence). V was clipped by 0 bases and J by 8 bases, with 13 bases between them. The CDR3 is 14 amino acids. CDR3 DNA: TGTGCCAGCAGCCAAGATCTAGGCGGCTGGGGCTACACCTTC. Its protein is CASSQDLGGWGYTF.

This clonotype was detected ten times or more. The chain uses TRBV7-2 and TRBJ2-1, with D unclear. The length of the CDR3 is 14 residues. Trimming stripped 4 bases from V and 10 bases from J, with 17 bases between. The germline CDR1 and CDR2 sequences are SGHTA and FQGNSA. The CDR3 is CASSSPTPVEEQFF. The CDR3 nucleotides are TGTGCCAGCAGCTCGCCGACCCCCGTGGAAGAGCAGTTCTTC.

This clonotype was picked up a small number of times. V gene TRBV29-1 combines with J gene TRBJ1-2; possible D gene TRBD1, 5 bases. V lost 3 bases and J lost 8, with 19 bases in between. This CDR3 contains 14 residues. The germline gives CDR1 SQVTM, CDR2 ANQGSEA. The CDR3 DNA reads TGCAGCGTTGAGGGGTCCCAGCGGGGCACAGGCTACACCTTC. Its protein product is CSVEGSQRGTGYTF.

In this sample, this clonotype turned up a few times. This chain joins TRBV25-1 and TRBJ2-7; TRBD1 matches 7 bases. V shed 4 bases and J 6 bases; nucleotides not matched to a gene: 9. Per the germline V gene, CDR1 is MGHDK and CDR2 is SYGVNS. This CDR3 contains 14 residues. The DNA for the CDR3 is TGTGCCAGCAGTGTCAGTAACAGGGGCGGCGAGCAGTACTTC. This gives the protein CASSVSNRGGEQYF.

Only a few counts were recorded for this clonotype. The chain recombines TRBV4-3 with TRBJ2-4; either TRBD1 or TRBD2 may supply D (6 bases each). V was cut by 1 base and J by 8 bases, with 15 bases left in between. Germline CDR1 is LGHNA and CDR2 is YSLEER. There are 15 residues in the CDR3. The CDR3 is CASSQAGGGGDIQYF. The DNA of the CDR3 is TGCGCCAGCAGCCAAGCTGGAGGGGGTGGAGACATTCAGTACTTC.

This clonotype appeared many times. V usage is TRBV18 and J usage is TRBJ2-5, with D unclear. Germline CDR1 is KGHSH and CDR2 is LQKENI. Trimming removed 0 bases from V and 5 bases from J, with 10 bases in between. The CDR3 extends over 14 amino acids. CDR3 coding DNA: TGTGCCAGCTCACCACCGGAGTTGCCGGAGACCCAGTACTTC. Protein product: CASSPPELPETQYF.